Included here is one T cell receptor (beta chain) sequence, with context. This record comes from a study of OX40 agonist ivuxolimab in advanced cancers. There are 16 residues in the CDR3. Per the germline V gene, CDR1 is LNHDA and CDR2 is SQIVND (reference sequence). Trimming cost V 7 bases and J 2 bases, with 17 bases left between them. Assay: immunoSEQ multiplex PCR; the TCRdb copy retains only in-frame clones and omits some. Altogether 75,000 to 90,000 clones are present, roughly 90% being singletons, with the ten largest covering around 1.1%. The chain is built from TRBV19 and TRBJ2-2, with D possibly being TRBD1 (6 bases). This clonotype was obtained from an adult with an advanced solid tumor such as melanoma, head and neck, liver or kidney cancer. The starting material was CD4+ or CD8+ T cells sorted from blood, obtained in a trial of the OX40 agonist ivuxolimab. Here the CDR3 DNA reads TGTGCCAGTACCTCTCTGACAGGCCTCAACACCGGGGAGCTGTTTTTT. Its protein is CASTSLTGLNTGELFF.